These 10 T cell receptor beta chains share one sample of origin, sequenced in a study of blood T cell repertoires in COVID-19. TCRdb's table, derived via immunoSEQ multiplex PCR, lists solely in-frame clones and lacks some. This sample has about 95,000 clones, with approximately 87% found just once. Input material: peripheral blood. The receptors shown here come from a human donor in a cohort sampled during active COVID-19.

The chain joins TRBV30 to TRBJ2-4; maybe TRBD1 (6 bases). Germline CDR1 reads GTSNPN; CDR2 reads SVGIG (reference sequence). The V end was cut by 0 bases, the J end by 5 bases, with 14 bases between. The CDR3 has 15 amino acids. In DNA, the CDR3 is TGTGCCTGGAGTGTACACAGGGTCCGGGAAAACATTCAGTACTTC. Translation gives CAWSVHRVRENIQYF.

The chain couples TRBV7-2 to TRBJ2-7, with 9 bases that match TRBD1. The germline gives CDR1 SGHTA, CDR2 FQGNSA. This CDR3 is built from 14 residues. The J segment lost 4 bases and the V segment lost 5 bases, leaving 6 bases of the junction unmatched. As DNA, the CDR3 is TGTGCCAGCAGCCGTCCCGGGACAGGGTACGAGCAGTACTTC. Its protein product is CASSRPGTGYEQYF.

The V call is TRBV5-1, the J call TRBJ2-3; tentatively, D is TRBD2 (5 bases). Per germline, CDR1 SGHRS and CDR2 YFSETQ. V lost 2 bases, J lost 2 bases, and 9 bases lay in between. The CDR3 is 14 amino acids. CDR3 amino acids: CASSLRGATDTQYF. CDR3 in DNA: TGCGCCAGCAGCTTACGGGGAGCCACAGATACGCAGTATTTT.

This chain uses TRBV6-5 with TRBJ1-5; D is undetermined. Deletions cut 8 bases from V and 5 bases from J, with 10 bases between. Germline CDR1 is MNHEY and CDR2 is SVGAGI. This CDR3 contains 12 residues. This CDR3 reads CASLGRDQPQHF. The CDR3 nucleotides read TGTGCCAGCCTGGGGAGGGATCAGCCCCAGCATTTT.

The chain joins TRBV11-1 to TRBJ1-2, with D perhaps matching TRBD1 (6 bases). Trimming removed 7 bases at V and 8 bases at J, with 17 bases between. Germline lookup yields CDR1 SGHAT and CDR2 FQDESV (reference sequence). CDR3 length: 13 residues. CDR3 in amino acids: CASNDRQERGYTF. CDR3 nucleotide sequence: TGTGCCAGCAACGACAGGCAGGAACGCGGCTACACCTTC.

This chain uses TRBV5-1 with TRBJ2-3; 8 bases fit TRBD2. The V and J ends lost 1 base and 1 base, in that order; junction bases with no gene match: 2. This CDR3 region has 15 residues. In germline, CDR1 is SGHRS, CDR2 YFSETQ. CDR3 nucleotide sequence: TGCGCCAGCAGCTTGCTAGCGGGCCGCACAGATACGCAGTATTTT. Its protein product is CASSLLAGRTDTQYF.

V is TRBV7-9 and J is TRBJ1-2; 9 bases align to TRBD1. J gave up 8 bases and V 4 bases, and 8 bases lay outside the gene matches. Per germline, CDR1 SEHNR and CDR2 FQNEAQ (reference sequence). This CDR3 is 14 amino acids long. CDR3 bases: TGTGCCAGCAGCTCACAACAGGGGGCTGGCGGCTACACCTTC. This gives the protein CASSSQQGAGGYTF. The variable domain in full, with the rest retrieved from reference TRBV7-9 and TRBJ1-2, is DTGVSQNPRHKITKRGQNVTFRCDPISEHNRLYWYRQTLGQGPEFLTYFQNEAQLEKSRLLSDRFSAERPKGSFSTLEIQRTEQGDSAMYLCASSSQQGAGGYTFGSGTRLTVV.

The rearrangement joins TRBV19 to TRBJ1-1, with TRBD1 as a possible D gene (6 bases). V was pared by 0 bases and J by 0 bases, with 11 bases between. CDR1 is LNHDA and CDR2 is SQIVND in the germline V gene (reference sequence). This CDR3 region has 16 residues. The CDR3 nucleotides are TGTGCCAGTAGTATAGACAGGGGACACCTGAACACTGAAGCTTTCTTT. Translation gives CASSIDRGHLNTEAFF.

V is TRBV7-2 and J is TRBJ1-5; TRBD1 agrees at 9 bases. CDR1 is SGHTA and CDR2 is FQGNSA in the germline V gene. Unmatched junction bases numbered 3, after V lost 3 bases and J lost 6 bases. This CDR3 has 14 amino acids. The chain's CDR3 is CASSFLQGAQPQHF. DNA of the CDR3: TGTGCCAGCAGCTTTCTACAGGGGGCTCAGCCCCAGCATTTT. Filled out from reference TRBV7-2 and TRBJ1-5, the complete variable domain reads GAGVSQSPSNKVTEKGKDVELRCDPISGHTALYWYRQSLGQGLEFLIYFQGNSAPDKSGLPSDRFSAERTGGSVSTLTIQRTQQEDSAVYLCASSFLQGAQPQHFGDGTRLSIL.

This sequence joins TRBV9 and TRBJ2-2; 9 positions match TRBD1. J lost 6 bases, V lost 4 bases, and 10 bases had no gene match. CDR1 is SGDLS, CDR2 YYNGEE, per germline. The CDR3 has 16 residues. This CDR3 is CASSKQGAVGPGELFF. The CDR3 bases are TGTGCCAGCAGCAAACAGGGGGCTGTTGGTCCCGGGGAGCTGTTTTTT.